The 25 T cell receptor beta chains listed next were all sequenced from one sample in a study of T cell changes during pregnancy in multiple sclerosis. Profiling relied on immunoSEQ multiplex PCR, and the TCRdb table lists in-frame clones only, not all of them. The sample has around 99,000 clones, 92% seen once; the top ten hold 0.65% to 0.9%. Sequencing was performed on peripheral blood, taken in the third trimester of pregnancy. Source of these receptors: a female donor in good health, enrolled as a control in a pregnancy study.

The chain joins TRBV6-6 to TRBJ2-2, with D possibly TRBD2 on 5 matching bases. In germline, CDR1 is MNHNY, CDR2 SVGAGI (reference sequence). CDR3 size: 13 residues. V shed 4 bases and J shed 5 bases, with 8 bases lying between them. This CDR3 is CASSSSQTGELFF. CDR3 in DNA: TGTGCCAGCAGTTCTAGCCAGACCGGGGAGCTGTTTTTT.

CDR3 region: CASNRGLAGSITYNEQFF. DNA of the CDR3: TGTGCCAGCAACCGGGGGCTAGCGGGGTCTATCACCTACAATGAGCAGTTCTTC. This rearrangement joins TRBV5-4 to TRBJ2-1; TRBD2 aligns across 9 bases. The CDR3 is made up of 18 amino acids. The ends lost 6 bases at V and 2 bases at J; junction bases unmatched: 15. The germline gives CDR1 SGHNT, CDR2 YYREEE (reference sequence).

The chain uses TRBV7-3 and TRBJ2-7; 14 bases fit TRBD2. CDR3 length: 16 residues. The V segment lost 5 bases and the J segment 5 bases; nucleotides outside the gene matches: 8. Germline V CDR1 and CDR2: SGHTA, FQGTGA. CDR3 residues: CASSQTSGGALNEQYF. CDR3 sequence (DNA): TGTGCCAGCAGCCAGACTAGCGGGGGGGCTCTAAACGAGCAGTACTTC. Drawing the rest from reference TRBV7-3 and TRBJ2-7, the complete variable domain is GAGVSQTPSNKVTEKGKYVELRCDPISGHTALYWYRQSLGQGPEFLIYFQGTGAADDSGLPNDRFFAVRPEGSVSTLKIQRTERGDSAVYLCASSQTSGGALNEQYFGPGTRLTVT.

This chain joins TRBV11-2 and TRBJ1-4; possible D gene TRBD1, 5 bases. V lost 4 bases to trimming and J lost 7 bases, with 13 bases between them. Germline-derived CDR1 and CDR2 are SGHAT and FQNNGV. The CDR3 sequence is 14 residues long. Here the CDR3 reads CASSYGQGFEKLFF. CDR3 sequence (DNA): TGTGCCAGCAGCTATGGACAAGGGTTTGAAAAACTGTTTTTT.

The V call is TRBV6-5, the J call TRBJ2-7; maybe TRBD2 (6 bases). The germline V gene has CDR1 MNHEY and CDR2 SVGAGI. The length of the CDR3 is 12 residues. Trimming left V 6 bases short and J 3 bases short, with 9 bases between. The CDR3 loop is CASSNGGYEQYF. CDR3 bases: TGTGCCAGCAGCAACGGGGGCTACGAGCAGTACTTC.

The rearrangement uses TRBV19 and TRBJ1-2; 8 bases line up with TRBD1. The CDR3 runs to 13 residues. Germline V gives CDR1 LNHDA, CDR2 SQIVND (reference sequence). The ends lost 7 bases at V and 4 bases at J; junction bases unmatched: 5. CDR3 bases: TGTGCCAGTACCCCAGGGGGCGCCTATGGCTACACCTTC. Translating gives CASTPGGAYGYTF.

The CDR3 DNA is TGTGCCAGCAGCGTAGCAGGGTACAATTCACCCCTCCACTTT. Protein sequence: CASSVAGYNSPLHF. The chain carries TRBV9 and TRBJ1-6; a weak D match, TRBD1 (5 bases). CDR1 is SGDLS and CDR2 is YYNGEE in the germline V gene. V was cut by 0 bases and J by 7 bases, with 8 bases left in between. This CDR3 has 14 residues. The full variable domain, rest sourced from reference TRBV9 and TRBJ1-6, is DSGVTQTPKHLITATGQRVTLRCSPRSGDLSVYWYQQSLDQGLQFLIQYYNGEERAKGNILERFSAQQFPDLHSELNLSSLELGDSALYFCASSVAGYNSPLHFGNGTRLTVT.

The chain joins TRBV5-1 to TRBJ1-6; D is perhaps TRBD1 (5 bases). Trimming shortened V by 0 bases and J by 7 bases, and 8 bases separated the two germline ends. CDR1 is SGHRS and CDR2 is YFSETQ in the germline V gene. This CDR3 contains 14 residues. CDR3 residues: CASSLGQGNSPLHF. CDR3 bases: TGCGCCAGCAGCTTGGGGCAGGGCAATTCACCCCTCCACTTT.

This sequence joins TRBV10-1 and TRBJ1-2; D might be TRBD1 (6 bases). Per germline, CDR1 WNHNN and CDR2 SYGVQD (reference sequence). V lost 6 bases, J lost 2 bases, and 10 bases lay in between. The CDR3 runs 13 residues. CDR3 in DNA: TGCGCCAGCAGGGGGACACTCAACTATGGCTACACCTTC. It translates to CASRGTLNYGYTF.

The chain employs TRBV13 and TRBJ2-1; TRBD1 might be the D (5 bases). From germline, CDR1 is PRHDT and CDR2 FYEKMQ (reference sequence). The CDR3 sequence is 16 residues long. The V end lost 1 base, the J end lost 6 bases, and 16 bases lay between the germline ends. The CDR3 spells CASSLVGREGVNEQFF. CDR3 bases: TGTGCCAGCAGCTTAGTCGGCAGGGAAGGGGTCAATGAGCAGTTCTTC.

The chain uses TRBV6-5 and TRBJ1-1; D gene uncertain. V dropped 4 bases and J dropped 0 bases, with 9 bases sitting between them. CDR1 and CDR2 from the germline V gene are MNHEY and SVGAGI. The CDR3 has 14 residues. The CDR3 DNA is TGTGCCAGCAGTTCCCCTAGTTTGAACACTGAAGCTTTCTTT. Translated, it gives CASSSPSLNTEAFF.

The chain combines TRBV11-2 with TRBJ2-3; 13 nucleotides match TRBD2. Trimming took 3 bases from V and 6 from J; bases not matched to a gene: 6. The CDR3 has 16 amino acids. Per the germline V gene, CDR1 is SGHAT and CDR2 is FQNNGV. CDR3 in DNA: TGTGCCAGCAGCTTCTCGACTAGCGGGGGGATCGATACGCAGTATTTT. Translation gives CASSFSTSGGIDTQYF.

V and J are TRBV7-2 and TRBJ2-3; the match to TRBD2 covers 7 bases. There are 17 residues in the CDR3. The germline CDR1 and CDR2 sequences are SGHTA and FQGNSA. V trimming: 1 base; J trimming: 4 bases; junction bases outside the gene matches: 11. CDR3: CASSLDPWDYGPDTQYF. DNA for the CDR3: TGTGCCAGCAGCTTAGATCCATGGGACTACGGTCCAGATACGCAGTATTTT.

The CDR3 nucleotides are TGCGCCAGCAGCCAAGATCCGGGGAACACTGAAGCTTTCTTT. It yields the protein CASSQDPGNTEAFF. This chain connects TRBV4-3 to TRBJ1-1; no clear D gene. The CDR3 sequence is 14 residues long. V shed 0 bases and J shed 1 base, with 6 bases lying between them. Germline V lookup: CDR1 LGHNA, CDR2 YSLEER.

The V call is TRBV11-3, the J call TRBJ2-7, with D perhaps matching TRBD2 (5 bases). The CDR3 contains 13 residues. Germline CDR1 is SGHNT and CDR2 is YENEEA. Trimming removed 4 bases from V and 3 bases from J, with 10 bases in between. CDR3 sequence reads: CASSSGKDYEQYF. The DNA of the CDR3 is TGTGCCAGCAGCTCCGGGAAAGACTACGAGCAGTACTTC.

This clone was counted once. V and J are TRBV29-1 and TRBJ2-7; tentative D call: TRBD2 (5 bases). Trimming pared 4 bases from V and 2 bases from J, leaving 15 bases between. This CDR3 region has 14 residues. Germline-derived CDR1 and CDR2 are SQVTM and ANQGSEA. The CDR3 DNA reads TGCAGCGTTGTTGGCGGGTTGGAAGCCTACGAGCAGTACTTC. It encodes CSVVGGLEAYEQYF.

The chain couples TRBV5-4 to TRBJ1-2; 8 nucleotides match TRBD1. Germline V gene data show CDR1 as SGHNT and CDR2 as YYREEE (reference sequence). This CDR3 spans 15 amino acids. With V trimmed by 2 bases and J by 2 bases, 5 bases remained unmatched. The CDR3, as DNA: TGTGCCAGCAGCTTCTACAGGGGGGAAAACTATGGCTACACCTTC. Its protein product is CASSFYRGENYGYTF.

The V and J genes are TRBV11-2 and TRBJ1-1, with D possibly TRBD1 on 5 matching bases. V was cut by 0 bases and J by 2 bases, with 10 bases left in between. The CDR3 runs 15 residues. Germline values: CDR1 SGHAT, CDR2 FQNNGV. CDR3 sequence (DNA): TGTGCCAGCAGCTTAGATCCCCAGGGCAACACTGAAGCTTTCTTT. Translating it yields CASSLDPQGNTEAFF.

This clone appeared a single time. This chain joins TRBV5-5 and TRBJ1-1, with D uncertain. This CDR3 region has 13 residues. Germline V CDR1 and CDR2: SGHKS, YYEKEE (reference sequence). With 4 bases removed from V and 0 bases from J, the gap between germline ends came to 7 bases. CDR3 nucleotides: TGTGCCAGCAGCCAATACATGAACACTGAAGCTTTCTTT. Translation: CASSQYMNTEAFF.

The chain carries TRBV4-2 and TRBJ1-3; D uncertain. The germline CDR1 and CDR2 sequences are LGHNA and YNFKEQ. The V end was cut by 1 base, the J end by 0 bases, with 7 bases between. CDR3 length: 15 amino acids. The CDR3 DNA reads as TGTGCCAGCAGCCAAGTAGGCGGCTCTGGAAACACCATATATTTT. Its translation is CASSQVGGSGNTIYF.

The chain has TRBV6-6 and TRBJ2-5; D perhaps matches TRBD1 (6 bases). The V and J ends lost 5 bases and 4 bases respectively, with 14 bases between them. The CDR3 totals 14 residues. The germline V gene encodes CDR1 MNHNY and CDR2 SVGAGI (reference sequence). The CDR3, as DNA: TGTGCCAGCAGTCTGGGGGCCCCCAGAGAGACCCAGTACTTC. It translates to CASSLGAPRETQYF.

The V and J genes are TRBV7-9 and TRBJ2-1, with unresolved D. The CDR3 contains 15 residues. In germline, CDR1 is SEHNR, CDR2 FQNEAQ (reference sequence). Trimming left V 5 bases short and J 5 bases short, with 16 bases between. This chain's CDR3 is CASSVALWQDNEQFF. In nucleotides, the CDR3 is TGTGCCAGCAGCGTCGCGTTGTGGCAGGACAATGAGCAGTTCTTC.

This chain links TRBV9 with TRBJ2-1; 8 bases are a match to TRBD2. The germline CDR1 and CDR2 sequences are SGDLS and YYNGEE. J gave up 2 bases and V 3 bases, and 4 bases lay outside the gene matches. The CDR3 length is 15 residues. The CDR3 region has the DNA TGTGCCAGCAGCGAAGCGGGGGCCCCCTACAATGAGCAGTTCTTC. Protein product: CASSEAGAPYNEQFF.

CDR3 amino acids: CASKPHSDRKETQYF. CDR3 DNA sequence: TGTGCCAGTAAACCCCACTCGGACAGAAAAGAGACCCAGTACTTC. The V and J genes are TRBV19 and TRBJ2-5, with a weak D call TRBD1 (6 bases). With 7 bases removed from V and 3 bases from J, the gap between germline ends came to 18 bases. Germline-derived CDR1 and CDR2 are LNHDA and SQIVND (reference sequence). The CDR3 is 15 amino acids.

The chain is built from TRBV12-5 and TRBJ1-1; D unclear. CDR1 and CDR2 (germline): LGHNT, FRNRAP. The CDR3 runs to 14 residues. V was shortened by 4 bases and J by 0 bases, with 9 bases between the two germline ends. CDR3 nucleotides: TGTGCTAGTGGTTCAAGCCTGATGAACACTGAAGCTTTCTTT. Encoded protein: CASGSSLMNTEAFF.